This TCR beta chain was captured in a study of blood T cells in healthy people across ages. In the study overall: The template switching approach captured approximately one barcoded beta molecule for every two T cells.

The CDR3 runs 17 residues. The germline V gene has CDR1 SGHRS and CDR2 YFSETQ. The J segment lost 2 bases and the V segment lost 0 bases, leaving 8 bases of the junction unmatched. A second roughly 7 to 11 cycle PCR used barcoded and J-beta primers. In TCRdb, the 5' RACE reads were re-called with MiXCR into one record per CDR3 protein. The sample yields about 780,000 distinct CDR3 sequences, 46% seen once. Details on this clonotype: The antigen remains undetermined.

General study results and limits: Naive and antigen-experienced cells were not separated, limiting conclusive comparison.

The sequence derives from a man older than 75 in good health. Source material: blood. The chain combines TRBV5-1 with TRBJ2-7; the match to TRBD2 covers 10 bases. In nucleotides, the CDR3 is TGCGCCAGCAGCTTGGAGGCTACTAGCGGGATCACCTACGAGCAGTACTTC. The encoded protein is CASSLEATSGITYEQYF.